The source of this T cell receptor beta chain is a study of T cell responses to AZD1222 COVID-19 vaccine (dated by TCRdb to the early 2020s). Background for the entire study: AZD1222 recipients with second doses at about 4 weeks or about 12 weeks were pooled, because spike-specific TCR depth and breadth did not differ between schedules. TCR sequencing covered fewer than 250 trial participants: roughly 200 given two doses of AZD1222 and about 26 given two doses of MenACWY control vaccine. Trial participants were enrolled by age into 18-55, 56-69 and 70-plus year subgroups, with approximately 160, 26 and 62 TCR-sequenced participants respectively. Overall study outcomes, separate from this receptor: Most participants were white British and females outnumbered males, and the authors suggested that clonal diversity may have been underestimated. Because no samples from the day 14 peak response were available, repertoires could be characterized only after the peak T cell response. In the small 56-69-year group, the increase in depth fell short of significance, most likely because of low power. The vaccine-associated CD4 TCRs covered the entire spike protein, and the dominant responses fell in regions 160-218 and 743-854. After two AZD1222 doses, spike-specific TCR breadth and depth were significantly higher than at day 0 and than in MenACWY recipients. Conclusions about previously exposed vaccinees are limited, since just a handful of AZD1222 recipients were seropositive for SARS-CoV-2 at baseline. Reportedly, almost half of the unique spike-specific TCRs recognized epitopes lying outside the regions that are mutated in the B.1.351 and B.1.1.7 variants.

Explained via the paper, the time point label denotes: baseline before first vaccination. Vaccinee samples were obtained from the UK trials COV001 and COV002, which included a single-blind randomized controlled phase 2/3 trial of AZD1222 (ChAdOx1 nCoV-19) in healthy adults. Trial participant PBMC samples were collected at day 0 and day 28 after the second dose for TCRbeta chain sequencing. Spanning cysteine to phenylalanine, the CDR3 consists of 15 amino acids. The CDR3 DNA has 45 bases and is translated from base 1. A distance of 21 bases separates the germline ends of V and J, which lose 5 bases and 8 bases respectively. The germline V gene (reference sequence) specifies LNHDA as CDR1 and SQIVND as CDR2. The CDR3 regions of human TCRbeta chains were analyzed by immunosequencing. The authors' analysis ran thus. Repertoire TCRs were matched against a reference library of SARS-CoV-2-specific TCRs generated with the MIRA antigen-specificity platform. Breadth meant the fraction of unique TCRs that were SARS-CoV-2-associated, whereas depth meant the fraction of total T cells that were SARS-CoV-2-associated. Using the MIRA data, each spike-specific TCR was mapped to the spike region that the TCR reacts to and placed in a CD4 or CD8 class. Log10-transformed breadth and depth values were compared by one-way ANOVA with Sidak's multiple comparisons tests. TCRdb holds this immuneACCESS table with in-frame rearrangements only. Some clones are missing; in checked studies, unresolved V genes explain under half, and the rest has no known cause. D and trimming were read from the DNA, whereas the V and J calls and clone size are those reported in that table. Within this sample are 89,000 or so clones, with around 85% of them counted one time only. Together, the top ten hold roughly 7.9% of the sample.

Of note for this clone: What antigen it recognizes has not been identified. No quality values exist for individual bases; no much larger clone is one base distant.

This receptor was obtained from an adult in good health. The sequence is built from TRBV19 and TRBJ1-2, with the identity of the D gene unclear. Sequences were derived from peripheral blood, sampled on day 0 of AZD1222 vaccination. The CDR3 region reads CASSPISGSPIGYTF. In nucleotides, the sequence is TGTGCCAGTAGTCCGATCTCGGGGTCGCCGATAGGCTACACCTTC.